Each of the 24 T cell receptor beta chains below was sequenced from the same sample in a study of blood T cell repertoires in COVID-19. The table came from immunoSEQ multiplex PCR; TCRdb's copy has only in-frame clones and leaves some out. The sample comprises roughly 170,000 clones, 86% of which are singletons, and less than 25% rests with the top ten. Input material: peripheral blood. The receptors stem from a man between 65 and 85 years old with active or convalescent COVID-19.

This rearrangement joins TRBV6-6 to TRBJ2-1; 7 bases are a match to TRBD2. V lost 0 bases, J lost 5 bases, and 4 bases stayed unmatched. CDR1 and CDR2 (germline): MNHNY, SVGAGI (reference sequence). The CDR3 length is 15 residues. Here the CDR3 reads CASSYSGGGNNEQFF. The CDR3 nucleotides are TGTGCCAGCAGTTACTCGGGGGGAGGGAACAATGAGCAGTTCTTC.

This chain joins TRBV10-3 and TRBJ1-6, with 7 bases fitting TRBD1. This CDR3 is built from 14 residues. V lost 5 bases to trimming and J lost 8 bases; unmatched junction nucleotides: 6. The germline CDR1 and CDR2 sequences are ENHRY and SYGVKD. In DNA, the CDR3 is TGTGCCATCAGTCAGACAGGGATCGATTCACCCCTCCACTTT. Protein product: CAISQTGIDSPLHF.

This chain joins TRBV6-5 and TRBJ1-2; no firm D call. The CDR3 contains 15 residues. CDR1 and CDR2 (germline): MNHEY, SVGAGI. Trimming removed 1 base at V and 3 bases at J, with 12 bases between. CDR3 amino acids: CASSYYEGLDYGYTF. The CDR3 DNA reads TGTGCCAGCAGTTACTATGAGGGCTTGGACTATGGCTACACCTTC.

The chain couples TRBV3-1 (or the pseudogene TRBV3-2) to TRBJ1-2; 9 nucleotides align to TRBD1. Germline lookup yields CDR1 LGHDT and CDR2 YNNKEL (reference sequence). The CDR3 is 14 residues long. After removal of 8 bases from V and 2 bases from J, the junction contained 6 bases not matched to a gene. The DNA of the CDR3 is TGTGCCAGCGGGACAGGGAATGGGAACTATGGCTACACCTTC. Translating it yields CASGTGNGNYGYTF.

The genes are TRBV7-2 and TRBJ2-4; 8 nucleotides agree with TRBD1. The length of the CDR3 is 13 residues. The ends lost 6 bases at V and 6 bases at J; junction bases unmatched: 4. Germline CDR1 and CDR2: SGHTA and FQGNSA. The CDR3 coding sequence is TGTGCCAGCAGTTCCGACAGGGGAAACATTCAGTACTTC. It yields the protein CASSSDRGNIQYF. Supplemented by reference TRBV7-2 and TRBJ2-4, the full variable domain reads GAGVSQSPSNKVTEKGKDVELRCDPISGHTALYWYRQSLGQGLEFLIYFQGNSAPDKSGLPSDRFSAERTGGSVSTLTIQRTQQEDSAVYLCASSSDRGNIQYFGAGTRLSVL.

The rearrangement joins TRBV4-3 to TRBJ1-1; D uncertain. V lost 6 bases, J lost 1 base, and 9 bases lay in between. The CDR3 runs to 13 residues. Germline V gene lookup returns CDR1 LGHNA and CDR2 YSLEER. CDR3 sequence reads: CASRIRENTEAFF. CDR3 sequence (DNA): TGCGCCAGCAGAATCCGGGAGAACACTGAAGCTTTCTTT.

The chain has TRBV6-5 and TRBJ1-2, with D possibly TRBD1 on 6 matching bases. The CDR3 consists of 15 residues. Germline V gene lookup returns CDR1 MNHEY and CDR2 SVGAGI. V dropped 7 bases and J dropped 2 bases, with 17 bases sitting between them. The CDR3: CASNPTGSWNYGYTF. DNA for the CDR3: TGTGCCAGCAACCCAACAGGGAGTTGGAACTATGGCTACACCTTC.

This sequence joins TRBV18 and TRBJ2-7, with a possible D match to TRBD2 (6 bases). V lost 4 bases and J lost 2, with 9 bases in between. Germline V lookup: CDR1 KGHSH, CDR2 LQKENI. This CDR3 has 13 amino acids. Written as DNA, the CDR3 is TGTGCCAGCTCACAGGGGACTCCCTACGAGCAGTACTTC. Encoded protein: CASSQGTPYEQYF.

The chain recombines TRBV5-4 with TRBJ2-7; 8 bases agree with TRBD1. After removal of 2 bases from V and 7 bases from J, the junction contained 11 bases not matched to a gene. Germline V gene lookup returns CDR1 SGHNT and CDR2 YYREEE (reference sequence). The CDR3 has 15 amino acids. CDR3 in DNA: TGTGCCAGCAGCTTACCCGGGACAGGACTGAGGGAGCAGTACTTC. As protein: CASSLPGTGLREQYF.

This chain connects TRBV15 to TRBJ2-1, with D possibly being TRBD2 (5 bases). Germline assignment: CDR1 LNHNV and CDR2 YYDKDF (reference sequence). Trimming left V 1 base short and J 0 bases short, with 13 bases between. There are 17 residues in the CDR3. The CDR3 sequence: CATSRGPSSGSYNEQFF. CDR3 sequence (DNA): TGTGCCACCAGCAGAGGGCCTAGCTCGGGCTCCTACAATGAGCAGTTCTTC.

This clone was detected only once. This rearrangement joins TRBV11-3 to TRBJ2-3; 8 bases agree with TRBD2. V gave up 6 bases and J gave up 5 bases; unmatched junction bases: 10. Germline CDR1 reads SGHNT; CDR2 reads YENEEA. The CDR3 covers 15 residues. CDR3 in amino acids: CASSPGAGRGDTQYF. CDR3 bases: TGTGCCAGCAGTCCGGGGGCCGGGAGGGGAGATACGCAGTATTTT.

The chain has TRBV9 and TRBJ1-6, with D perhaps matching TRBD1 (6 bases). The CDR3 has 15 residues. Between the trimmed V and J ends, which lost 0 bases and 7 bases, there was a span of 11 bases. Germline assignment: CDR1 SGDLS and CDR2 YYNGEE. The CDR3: CASSVAGGSNSPLHF. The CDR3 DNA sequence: TGTGCCAGCAGCGTAGCGGGGGGCTCGAATTCACCCCTCCACTTT.

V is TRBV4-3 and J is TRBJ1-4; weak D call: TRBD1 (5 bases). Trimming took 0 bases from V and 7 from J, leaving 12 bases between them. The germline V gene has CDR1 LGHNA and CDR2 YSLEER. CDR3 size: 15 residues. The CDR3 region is CASSQDSGGGEKLFF. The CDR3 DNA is TGCGCCAGCAGCCAAGATTCCGGGGGTGGTGAAAAACTGTTTTTT.

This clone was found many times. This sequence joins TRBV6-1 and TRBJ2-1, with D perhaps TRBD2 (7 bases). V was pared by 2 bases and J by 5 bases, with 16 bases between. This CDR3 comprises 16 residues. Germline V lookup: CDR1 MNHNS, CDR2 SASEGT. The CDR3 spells CASSERPGGGHNEQFF. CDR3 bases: TGTGCCAGCAGTGAAAGGCCGGGGGGCGGGCACAATGAGCAGTTCTTC.

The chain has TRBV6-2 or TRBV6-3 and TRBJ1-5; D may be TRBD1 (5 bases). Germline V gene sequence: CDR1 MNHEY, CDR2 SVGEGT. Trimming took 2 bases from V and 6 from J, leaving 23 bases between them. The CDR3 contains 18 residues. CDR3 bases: TGTGCCAGCAGTTACCCCGAGGGCGGGGCCAGGGAGGGTCAGCCCCAGCATTTT. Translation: CASSYPEGGAREGQPQHF.

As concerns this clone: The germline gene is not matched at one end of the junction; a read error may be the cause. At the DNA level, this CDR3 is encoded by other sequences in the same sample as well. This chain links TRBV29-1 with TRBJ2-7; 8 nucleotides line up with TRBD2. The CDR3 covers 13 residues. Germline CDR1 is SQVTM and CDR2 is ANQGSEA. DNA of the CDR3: TGTAGCGTTGAGTCGGGAGGGTTCGACGAGCAGTACTTC. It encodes CSVESGGFDEQYF.

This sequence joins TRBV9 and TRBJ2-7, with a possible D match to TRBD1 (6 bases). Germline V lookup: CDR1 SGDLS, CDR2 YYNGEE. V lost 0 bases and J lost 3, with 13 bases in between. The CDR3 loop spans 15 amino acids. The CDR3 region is CASSVGSRGHYEQYF. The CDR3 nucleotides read TGTGCCAGCAGCGTAGGGTCCAGGGGCCACTACGAGCAGTACTTC.

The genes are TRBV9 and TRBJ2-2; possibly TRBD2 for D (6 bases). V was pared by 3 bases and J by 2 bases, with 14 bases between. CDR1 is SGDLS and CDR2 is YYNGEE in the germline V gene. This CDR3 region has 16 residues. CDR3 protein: CASSAVAALNTGELFF. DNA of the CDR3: TGTGCCAGCAGCGCCGTAGCGGCACTAAACACCGGGGAGCTGTTTTTT.

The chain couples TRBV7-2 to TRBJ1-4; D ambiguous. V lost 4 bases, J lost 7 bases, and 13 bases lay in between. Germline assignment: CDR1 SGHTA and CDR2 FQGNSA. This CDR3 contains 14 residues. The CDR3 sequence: CASSSSRWAEKLFF. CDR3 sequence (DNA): TGTGCCAGCAGCTCGTCCCGGTGGGCTGAAAAACTGTTTTTT.

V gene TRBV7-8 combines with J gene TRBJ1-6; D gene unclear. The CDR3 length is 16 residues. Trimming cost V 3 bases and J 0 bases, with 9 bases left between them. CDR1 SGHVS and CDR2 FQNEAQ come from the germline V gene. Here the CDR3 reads CASSFYGSSYNSPLHF. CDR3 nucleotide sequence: TGTGCCAGCAGCTTTTACGGGAGCTCCTATAATTCACCCCTCCACTTT.

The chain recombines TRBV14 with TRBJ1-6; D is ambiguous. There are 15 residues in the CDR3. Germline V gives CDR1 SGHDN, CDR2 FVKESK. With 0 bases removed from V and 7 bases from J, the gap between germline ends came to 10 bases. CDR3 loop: CASSQERRRNSPLHF. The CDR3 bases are TGTGCCAGCAGCCAAGAGCGGCGGAGAAATTCACCCCTCCACTTT.

CDR3 amino acids: CASSPAPGTGRPPLHF. The CDR3, as DNA: TGTGCCAGCAGCCCAGCTCCCGGGACAGGGAGACCTCCCCTCCACTTT. The chain carries TRBV28 and TRBJ1-6; TRBD1 matches 9 bases. The V and J ends lost 6 bases and 13 bases, in that order; junction bases with no gene match: 16. This CDR3 comprises 16 residues. The V gene's germline CDR1 is MDHEN and CDR2 SYDVKM.

CDR3 protein: CASSLVAGLEAFF. Written as DNA, the CDR3 is TGTGCCAGCAGTTTAGTGGCAGGGCTCGAAGCTTTCTTT. The chain carries TRBV12-3 or TRBV12-4 and TRBJ1-1; perhaps TRBD1 as D (5 bases). CDR3 length: 13 residues. Trimming stripped 1 base from V and 8 bases from J, with 11 bases between.

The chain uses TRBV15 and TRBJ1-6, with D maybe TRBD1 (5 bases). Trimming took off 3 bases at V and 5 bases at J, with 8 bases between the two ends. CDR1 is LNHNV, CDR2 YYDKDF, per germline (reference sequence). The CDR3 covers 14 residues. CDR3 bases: TGTGCCACCAGCAGGGACATAAATAATTCACCCCTCCACTTT. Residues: CATSRDINNSPLHF.